This T cell receptor (beta chain) was sequenced in a study of blood T cell repertoires in COVID-19. Overall study context: COVID-19 samples from acute and convalescent phases originated in the United States, Italy and Spain.

Original handling: Using reference gene primer amplification, nucleated cell counts were estimated. Using immunoSEQ multiplex PCR, the repertoire was profiled, and TCRdb retains in-frame clones only, with some absent. The D gene and trimming were derived from the DNA, and the V and J assignments and clone size from that table. The data show 150,000 to 200,000 clones, roughly 89% seen once. The germline CDR1 and CDR2 sequences are SGHAT and FQNNGV. The CDR3 sequence is 16 residues long. Trimming cost V 1 base and J 1 base; bases outside gene matches: 3. The chain carries TRBV11-2 and TRBJ1-1; the match to TRBD1 covers 10 bases. The sequence came from a man aged 18 to 29 with active or convalescent COVID-19. The sample was peripheral blood. CDR3 amino acids: CASSLGRDRGNTEAFF. DNA for the CDR3: TGTGCCAGCAGCTTAGGAAGGGACAGGGGGAACACTGAAGCTTTCTTT.